The 18 T cell receptor beta chains below were found in one sample sequenced in a study of CD8 T cells in Susac syndrome. Reverse transcription used about 0.45 to 1 ug RNA and random hexamers. TCRdb reanalysed the immunoSEQ multiplex PCR reads using MiXCR and keeps one entry per CDR3 protein. The data contain approximately 190,000 distinct CDR3 sequences, 85% to 95% of them singletons. The sample comprised CD8+ T cells from PBMCs. The receptors shown here come from a human donor with Susac syndrome.

J is TRBJ1-1 and V is TRBV20-1; D perhaps matches TRBD1 (5 bases). Trimming removed 0 bases from V and 3 bases from J, with 14 bases in between. The CDR3 covers 15 residues. Germline CDR1 and CDR2: DFQATT and SNEGSKA (reference sequence). The CDR3 nucleotides are TGCAGTGCTAGAGATGCAGGGTGGGGTGACACTGAAGCTTTCTTT. This encodes CSARDAGWGDTEAFF.

There are a few counts of this clonotype. V and J are TRBV12-3 or TRBV12-4 and TRBJ1-5, with 9 bases matching TRBD1. This CDR3 spans 14 amino acids. V was pared by 5 bases and J by 4 bases, with 3 bases of the junction left unmatched. This CDR3 reads CASSRTGANQPQHF. DNA for the CDR3: TGTGCCAGCAGTCGGACAGGGGCAAATCAGCCCCAGCATTTT.

The rearrangement links TRBV28 to TRBJ2-7; the D gene is possibly TRBD1 (6 bases). Per germline, CDR1 MDHEN and CDR2 SYDVKM. CDR3 size: 13 residues. The germline V and J ends were trimmed by 8 bases and 3 bases, with 14 bases remaining between them. CDR3 sequence reads: CASSPTGNYEQYF. CDR3 DNA sequence: TGTGCCAGCTCCCCGACAGGCAACTACGAGCAGTACTTC.

The CDR3 nucleotides read TGTGCCAGCAGCTCGAGCGGGGGGGCATTTGATACGCAGTATTTT. It specifies CASSSSGGAFDTQYF. J is TRBJ2-3 and V is TRBV7-9, with 10 positions matching TRBD2. The V gene's germline CDR1 is SEHNR and CDR2 FQNEAQ (reference sequence). CDR3 length: 15 amino acids. V trimming: 4 bases; J trimming: 6 bases; junction bases outside the gene matches: 7.

V and J are TRBV29-1 and TRBJ1-1; D is uncertain. Trimming left V 6 bases short and J 0 bases short, with 11 bases between. CDR3 length: 13 residues. Germline V gene lookup returns CDR1 SQVTM and CDR2 ANQGSEA. The CDR3 here is CSVERGLNTEAFF. CDR3 nucleotide sequence: TGCAGCGTCGAAAGAGGGCTGAACACTGAAGCTTTCTTT.

The chain has TRBV4-2 and TRBJ2-1, with 7 bases matching TRBD2. The germline V gene encodes CDR1 LGHNA and CDR2 YNFKEQ. The CDR3 sequence is 16 residues long. After removal of 0 bases from V and 5 bases from J, the junction contained 7 bases not matched to a gene. The CDR3 DNA reads TGTGCCAGCAGCCAAGATTGGGGGGGAACCGACAATGAGCAGTTCTTC. Encoded protein: CASSQDWGGTDNEQFF.

This chain links TRBV6-5 with TRBJ1-1; the match to TRBD1 covers 7 bases. Germline CDR1 MNHEY, CDR2 SVGAGI. Germline trimming cut 6 bases from V and 1 base from J; bases unmatched to any gene: 5. The CDR3 extends over 14 amino acids. This CDR3 is CASRVTGANTEAFF. The CDR3 DNA sequence: TGTGCCAGCAGGGTCACAGGGGCGAACACTGAAGCTTTCTTT.

J is TRBJ1-5 and V is TRBV20-1; TRBD1 agrees at 7 bases. There are 12 residues in the CDR3. J was trimmed by 6 bases and V by 4 bases; bases with no gene match: 3. Germline lookup yields CDR1 DFQATT and CDR2 SNEGSKA (reference sequence). The CDR3 bases are TGCAGTGCTACGACAGGGAGTCAGCCCCAGCATTTT. It is translated as CSATTGSQPQHF.

The chain employs TRBV25-1 and TRBJ2-7; weak D call: TRBD2 (6 bases). This CDR3 has 17 amino acids. V lost 1 base, J lost 6 bases, and 22 bases lay in between. Germline V gene sequence: CDR1 MGHDK, CDR2 SYGVNS. The chain's CDR3 is CASSELGGGKQAGEQYF. The CDR3 DNA follows: TGTGCCAGCAGTGAATTAGGTGGGGGGAAGCAGGCGGGCGAGCAGTACTTC.

CDR3 sequence reads: CASRSLLETQYF. Here the CDR3 DNA reads TGCGCCAGCAGATCCCTATTGGAGACCCAGTACTTC. The rearrangement links TRBV10-2 to TRBJ2-5; D uncertain. Trimming cost V 6 bases and J 5 bases, with 10 bases left between them. Germline CDR1 reads WSHSY; CDR2 reads SAAADI. CDR3 size: 12 residues.

The chain carries TRBV29-1 and TRBJ2-7; 7 nucleotides match TRBD1. V lost 0 bases and J lost 7; bases outside the gene matches: 3. The CDR3 has 12 amino acids. Germline V gives CDR1 SQVTM, CDR2 ANQGSEA. CDR3 loop: CSVEEGQEEQYF. For the CDR3, the DNA is TGCAGCGTTGAAGAAGGACAGGAGGAGCAGTACTTC.

The V gene is TRBV12-5, the J gene TRBJ2-3; D is perhaps TRBD2 (6 bases). This CDR3 is built from 16 residues. The V end was cut by 1 base, the J end by 2 bases, with 13 bases between. In germline, CDR1 is LGHNT, CDR2 FRNRAP. CDR3 sequence reads: CASGLAVAGPTDTQYF. For the CDR3, the DNA is TGTGCTAGTGGTTTGGCGGTGGCGGGGCCCACAGATACGCAGTATTTT.

The V gene is TRBV5-1, the J gene TRBJ1-1; TRBD1 matches at 7 bases. The germline gives CDR1 SGHRS, CDR2 YFSETQ. The trim removed 3 bases at V and 4 bases at J, leaving 9 bases unmatched. The CDR3 is made up of 15 amino acids. The DNA of the CDR3 is TGCGCCAGCAGCTCTTCAGGGGGTATCGGCACTGAAGCTTTCTTT. It yields the protein CASSSSGGIGTEAFF. Complete variable domain (other parts from reference TRBV5-1 and TRBJ1-1): KAGVTQTPRYLIKTRGQQVTLSCSPISGHRSVSWYQQTPGQGLQFLFEYFSETQRNKGNFPGRFSGRQFSNSRSEMNVSTLELGDSALYLCASSSSGGIGTEAFFGQGTRLTVV.

The CDR3 is CSVYPRDRTEAFF. The CDR3, as DNA: TGCAGCGTGTACCCCCGGGACAGGACTGAAGCTTTCTTT. The chain uses TRBV29-1 and TRBJ1-1, with 8 bases fitting TRBD1. The ends lost 6 bases at V and 5 bases at J; junction bases unmatched: 8. The CDR3 runs to 13 residues. Germline V lookup: CDR1 SQVTM, CDR2 ANQGSEA.

The rearrangement joins TRBV5-6 to TRBJ2-1; the D gene could be TRBD1 or TRBD2 (6 bases each). The CDR3 is 16 residues long. Germline V lookup: CDR1 SGHDT, CDR2 YYEEEE. The V and J ends lost 1 base and 7 bases respectively, with 18 bases between them. This CDR3 is CASSLRRDMRVNEQFF. DNA for the CDR3: TGTGCCAGCAGCTTGCGGCGGGACATGAGAGTTAATGAGCAGTTCTTC.

This rearrangement joins TRBV29-1 to TRBJ1-1, with TRBD1 matching 9 bases. CDR3 size: 14 residues. In germline, CDR1 is SQVTM, CDR2 ANQGSEA. V dropped 5 bases and J dropped 8; count of bases not matched to a gene: 12. The CDR3 bases are TGCAGCGTTCCCGGGACAGGGCCGAAAGGGGAAGCTTTCTTT. Residues: CSVPGTGPKGEAFF. The full variable domain, its missing parts supplied by reference TRBV29-1 and TRBJ1-1, is SAVISQKPSRDICQRGTSLTIQCQVDSQVTMMFWYRQQPGQSLTLIATANQGSEATYESGFVIDKFPISRPNLTFSTLTVSNMSPEDSSIYLCSVPGTGPKGEAFFGQGTRLTVV.

V gene TRBV12-3 or TRBV12-4 combines with J gene TRBJ2-5; 7 bases are shared with TRBD2. The CDR3 covers 14 residues. V shed 3 bases and J 4 bases; nucleotides not matched to a gene: 5. The CDR3 region has the DNA TGTGCCAGCAGTTTTGCGGGGGAGGGAGAGACCCAGTACTTC. The encoded protein is CASSFAGEGETQYF.

The chain is built from TRBV13 and TRBJ1-1, with D unresolved. The CDR3 totals 15 residues. Germline V gene sequence: CDR1 PRHDT, CDR2 FYEKMQ (reference sequence). Trimming took 2 bases from V and 1 from J, leaving 11 bases between them. In DNA form, the CDR3 reads TGTGCCAGCAGCTTAATTGGGGAGGCGAACACTGAAGCTTTCTTT. It translates to CASSLIGEANTEAFF.